This T cell receptor (beta chain) derives from a study of blood T cell repertoires in COVID-19. Study-level background: There were acute and convalescent COVID-19 samples, and they came from the United States, Italy and Spain. From T cells, B-cell-depleted T cells, or PBMCs came the material, which was cDNA or gDNA.

V lost 4 bases and J lost 1; bases outside the gene matches: 1. Germline assignment: CDR1 MGHRA and CDR2 YSYEKL. This CDR3 has 15 amino acids. Methods used by the authors: Amplification from reference gene primers served as the basis for estimated nucleated cell counts. The protocol was immunoSEQ multiplex PCR, while the TCRdb copy is restricted to in-frame clones and leaves out a portion. The V and J calls and clone size come from that table; D and trimming were worked out from the DNA. The sample has approximately 190,000 clones; around 84% are singletons. Source material: peripheral blood. The sequence derives from a man between 25 and 39 years old with active or convalescent COVID-19. The rearrangement links TRBV4-1 to TRBJ2-3; 11 bases fit TRBD2. For the CDR3, the DNA is TGCGCCAGCAGCCCGACTAGCGGGGGCACAGATACGCAGTATTTT. It codes for CASSPTSGGTDTQYF.